This TCR beta chain stems from a study of shared clonotypes between healthy human individuals. Study-level points and caveats: With a handful of donors compared, about 5.2% of naive CD4 clonotypes were shared.

Several immunoSEQ 96-well plates shared each subset's DNA, each plate a replicate. Generated by immunoSEQ multiplex PCR, the TCRdb table keeps only in-frame clones and is missing some. The sample has more than 2 million clones; around 95% are singletons. The CDR3 has 17 amino acids. CDR1 SGHAT and CDR2 FQNNGV come from the germline V gene. V gave up 3 bases and J gave up 0 bases, with 15 bases separating them. About this clone: Its antigen remains unknown.

Positive CCR7 selection of CD45RO-negative cells yielded the naive CD8 cells, and terminally differentiated effector memory CD45RA+ cells were excluded. This clonotype was sampled from a man aged 18 to 35 in good health. Some clones in this sample may be carry-over from other donors' samples. Sequencing used naive CD8+ T cells from PBMCs. The chain recombines TRBV11-2 with TRBJ2-1, with TRBD1 as a possible D gene (6 bases). CDR3 sequence: CASSLSRSRGSYNEQFF. In DNA, the CDR3 is TGTGCCAGCAGCTTGTCCCGGTCCAGGGGCTCCTACAATGAGCAGTTCTTC.